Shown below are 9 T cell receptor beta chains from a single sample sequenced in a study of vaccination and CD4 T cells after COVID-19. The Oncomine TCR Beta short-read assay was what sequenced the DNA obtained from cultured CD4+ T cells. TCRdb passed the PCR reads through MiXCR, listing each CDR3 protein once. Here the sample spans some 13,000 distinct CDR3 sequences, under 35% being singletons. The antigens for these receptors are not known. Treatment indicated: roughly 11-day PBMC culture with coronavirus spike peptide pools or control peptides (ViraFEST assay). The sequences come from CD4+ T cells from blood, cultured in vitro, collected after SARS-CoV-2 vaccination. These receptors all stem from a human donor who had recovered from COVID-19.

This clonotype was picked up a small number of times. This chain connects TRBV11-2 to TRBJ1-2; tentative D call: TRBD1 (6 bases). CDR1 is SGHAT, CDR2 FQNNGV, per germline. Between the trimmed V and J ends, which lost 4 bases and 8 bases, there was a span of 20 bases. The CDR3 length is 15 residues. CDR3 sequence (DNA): TGTGCCAGCAGCTCCCAGGGGTGGCAGGGAGTAGGCTACACCTTC. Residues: CASSSQGWQGVGYTF.

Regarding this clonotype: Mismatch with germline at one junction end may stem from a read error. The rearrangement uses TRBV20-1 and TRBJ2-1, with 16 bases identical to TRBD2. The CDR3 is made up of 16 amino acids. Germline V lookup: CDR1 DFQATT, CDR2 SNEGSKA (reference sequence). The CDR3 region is CSPRVQGLAGGGEQFF. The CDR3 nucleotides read TGCAGTCCTAGAGTCCAGGGACTAGCGGGAGGGGGAGAGCAGTTCTTC.

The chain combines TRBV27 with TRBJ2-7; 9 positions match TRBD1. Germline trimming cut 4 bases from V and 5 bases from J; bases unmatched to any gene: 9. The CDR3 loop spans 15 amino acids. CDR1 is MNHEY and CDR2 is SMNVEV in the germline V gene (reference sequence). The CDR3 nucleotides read TGTGCCAGCAGTTGGGGGACCGGGACAGGGAACGAGCAGTACTTC. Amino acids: CASSWGTGTGNEQYF.

The chain's CDR3 is CASKRGGGSYGYTF. CDR3 sequence (DNA): TGTGCCAGCAAAAGGGGGGGCGGATCCTATGGCTACACCTTC. This chain joins TRBV12-3 or TRBV12-4 and TRBJ1-2; a possible D gene is TRBD1 (6 bases). CDR3 length: 14 amino acids. V was shortened by 7 bases and J by 4 bases, with 16 bases between the two germline ends.

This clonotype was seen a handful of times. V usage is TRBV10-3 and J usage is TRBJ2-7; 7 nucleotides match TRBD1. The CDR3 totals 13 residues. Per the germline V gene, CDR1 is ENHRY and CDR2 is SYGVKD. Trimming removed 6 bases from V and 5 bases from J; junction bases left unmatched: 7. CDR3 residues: CAISDRDGDEQYF. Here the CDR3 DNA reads TGTGCCATCAGCGACAGGGATGGCGACGAGCAGTACTTC.

This chain's CDR3 is CAVKWTGSSETQYF. CDR3 in DNA: TGTGCCGTCAAGTGGACAGGCAGTTCGGAGACCCAGTACTTC. The genes are TRBV12-3 or TRBV12-4 and TRBJ2-5; 7 positions match TRBD1. The CDR3 loop spans 14 amino acids. Losses at the gene ends were 11 bases for V and 5 bases for J; bases not matched to a gene: 14.

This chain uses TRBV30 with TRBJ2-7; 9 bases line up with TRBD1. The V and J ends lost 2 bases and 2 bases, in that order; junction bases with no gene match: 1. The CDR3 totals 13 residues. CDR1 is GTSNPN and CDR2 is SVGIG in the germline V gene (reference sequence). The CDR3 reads CAWSRTGAYEQYF. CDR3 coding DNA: TGTGCCTGGAGTCGGACAGGGGCCTACGAGCAGTACTTC.

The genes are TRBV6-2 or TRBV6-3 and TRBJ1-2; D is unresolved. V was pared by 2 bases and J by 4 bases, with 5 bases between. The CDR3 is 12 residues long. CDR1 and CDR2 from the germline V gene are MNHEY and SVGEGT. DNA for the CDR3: TGTGCCAGCAGTTACGGGCCCTATGGCTACACCTTC. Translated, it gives CASSYGPYGYTF.

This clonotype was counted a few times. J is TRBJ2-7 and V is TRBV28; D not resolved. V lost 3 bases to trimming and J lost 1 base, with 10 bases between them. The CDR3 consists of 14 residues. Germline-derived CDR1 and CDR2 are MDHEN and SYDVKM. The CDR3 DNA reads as TGTGCCAGCAGTTTGGTAGCCGGATCCTACGAGCAGTACTTC. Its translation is CASSLVAGSYEQYF.